One and the same sample provided the 4 T cell receptor beta chains below, sequenced in a study of beta chain features in type 1 diabetes. Points from the study as a whole: Shortening that was moderate but significant affected the TCRB CDR3s of Type 1 diabetes patients in all four CD4+ subsets.

Expressed TCRB transcripts were sequenced, since all the RNA that had been isolated was reverse transcribed. Repertoires were generated with immunoSEQ multiplex PCR, while TCRdb's copy carries only in-frame clones and drops some. This sample has 300,000 to 450,000 clones, with 8.5% to 10% found just once. What these receptors recognize is not known. The sequencing sample was made of central memory CD4+ T cells from blood. These receptors all stem from a man between 25 and 39 years old with type 1 diabetes.

The genes are TRBV5-1 and TRBJ2-1; 11 bases match TRBD2. Germline V lookup: CDR1 SGHRS, CDR2 YFSETQ. This CDR3 comprises 15 residues. With V trimmed by 2 bases and J by 5 bases, 3 bases remained unmatched. This CDR3 is CASSFSGRADNEQFF. CDR3 DNA: TGCGCCAGCAGCTTTAGCGGGAGGGCCGACAATGAGCAGTTCTTC.

The rearrangement links TRBV28 to TRBJ2-5; D tentatively reads TRBD1 or TRBD2 (7 bases each). Germline CDR1 and CDR2: MDHEN and SYDVKM. The CDR3 spans 16 residues. Trimming left V 2 bases short and J 4 bases short, with 17 bases between. The CDR3 region is CASSLVAGGGRETQYF. The CDR3 bases are TGTGCCAGCAGTTTAGTCGCAGGGGGAGGGCGAGAGACCCAGTACTTC. Supplemented by reference TRBV28 and TRBJ2-5, the full variable domain reads DVKVTQSSRYLVKRTGEKVFLECVQDMDHENMFWYRQDPGLGLRLIYFSYDVKMKEKGDIPEGYSVSREKKERFSLILESASTNQTSMYLCASSLVAGGGRETQYFGPGTRLLVL.

The V and J genes are TRBV28 and TRBJ1-5; 11 positions agree with TRBD1. V was pared by 4 bases and J by 4 bases, with 9 bases of the junction left unmatched. Per germline, CDR1 MDHEN and CDR2 SYDVKM. The CDR3 is 17 amino acids. The CDR3 nucleotides are TGTGCCAGCAGTTACCCGAGGACAGGGGGCTGGAATCAGCCCCAGCATTTT. It yields the protein CASSYPRTGGWNQPQHF.

This clone was detected a few times. This sequence joins TRBV5-1 and TRBJ2-1, with 9 bases identical to TRBD2. V lost 7 bases, J lost 9 bases, and 8 bases stayed unmatched. The CDR3 totals 13 residues. Per germline, CDR1 SGHRS and CDR2 YFSETQ. CDR3 nucleotide sequence: TGCGCCAGCGGCTCTAGCGGGAAACCTGAGCAGTTCTTC. This codes for CASGSSGKPEQFF.